This T cell receptor beta chain came from a study of blood T cell repertoires in COVID-19 (TCRdb year 2020). Study-level background: The collaborator samples originated in the United States, Italy and Spain and spanned the acute and convalescent phases of COVID-19. The prospective study material was composed of cDNA or gDNA derived from T cells, B-cell-depleted T cells, or PBMCs. The dataset comprised deeply sampled blood TCRbeta repertoires from subjects exposed to, actively infected with, or recovered from COVID-19. The repertoires were released in a freely available public database meant as a resource for research on the immune response to SARS-CoV-2. Samples were obtained from the ongoing ImmuneRACE study (first 160 participants) and from 1,200 or so subjects provided by 6 global collaborators. The sample metadata nearly always contained a de-identified subject ID, COVID-19 status, age in years and sex. Where available, HLA class I and class II types were taken from metadata supplied by the sample provider and were not determined by assay-based typing. The full study reports these points: Clinical and demographic metadata were provided uncurated, with the amount varying by source and participant.

TCRbeta CDR3 regions were amplified from genomic DNA using the immunoSEQ Assay, a bias-controlled multiplex PCR. The authors processed their data as follows. Within the assay, amplification of reference gene primers was used to estimate how many nucleated cells each sample contained. To quantify the absolute abundance of each unique TCRbeta CDR3 rearrangement, sequence reads were collapsed and filtered. For each sample, productive Simpson clonality was calculated as the square root of Simpson's diversity index over productive rearrangements. TCRdb stores this immuneACCESS table with in-frame sequences only. Part of the clones is absent; in the studies checked, under half of the shortfall reflects unresolved V genes, and no reason is known for the rest. The D gene and trimming were derived from the DNA, and the V and J assignments and clone size from that table. The sample includes around 200,000 clones, with 85% to 90% observed a single time. The biggest ten clones account for around 1.3% of the sample.

V was cut back by 0 bases and J by 0 bases, leaving a gap of 7 bases between them. Reading the germline V gene (reference sequence) gives CDR1 SGHNT and CDR2 YYREEE. The CDR3, from cysteine to phenylalanine, totals 15 residues. Of the read, only the CDR3 DNA is kept; its 45 bases are in frame from base 1. Enrolling through a virtual design, the prospective study's participants ranged in age from roughly 18 to 95 years and lived across about two dozen United States geographic areas. Cohort assignment in the prospective study relied on participant-reported clinical history from a screening survey and a study questionnaire. Recovered participants in ImmuneRACE Cohort 3 were defined as having two consecutive negative NP/OP PCR tests, clearance from a healthcare professional, or resolution of symptoms. Each participant in the prospective study had whole blood, serum and a nasopharyngeal or oropharyngeal swab collected by mobile phlebotomists. Prospective study participants could optionally give additional blood draws and questionnaires over a roughly 2-month period. Before DNA extraction, blood samples from the prospective study were shipped at room temperature or frozen.

Concerning this clone itself: Its antigen is currently not known. The sample holds no much larger clone one base away, and base qualities are not on file.

This chain is built from TRBV5-4 and TRBJ1-5, with the D gene too uncertain to name. The sequence derives from a man aged 25-45 years who had recovered from COVID-19. Specimen: PBMCs or T cells enriched from blood (not recorded which). The CDR3 region has the sequence CASSLDGDSNQPQHF. The nucleotide sequence is given as TGTGCCAGCAGCTTGGACGGGGATAGCAATCAGCCCCAGCATTTT.